This TCR beta chain was found in a study of blood T cells in healthy people across ages. Using a J-beta primer mix together with a sample-barcoded 5' primer, a second PCR was run for roughly 7 to 12 cycles. One entry per CDR3 protein results from TCRdb running MiXCR on the 5' RACE reads. The sample contains 2 million or so distinct CDR3 sequences, about 50% of which appear only once. Germline loops: CDR1 SGDLS, CDR2 YYNGEE. V gave up 2 bases and J gave up 5 bases, with 7 bases separating them. The CDR3 is 12 residues long. Findings and caveats of the study: While age rose, TCR beta diversity per million T cells dropped in a roughly linear way. With unsorted PBMCs, a conclusive comparison of naive versus antigen-experienced cells was not possible. There were more naive CD4+ cells and higher diversity in long-lived donors than in aged donors. Researchers report that TCR beta diversity correlated strongly with naive T cell percentage.

In this sample, this clonotype turned up many times. Its target is not known. The clonotype comes from a woman aged 40 to 50 in good health. Sequences were obtained from blood. This chain links TRBV9 with TRBJ1-2, with D unclear. This CDR3 reads CASSVDSYGYTF. The DNA for the CDR3 is TGTGCCAGCAGCGTGGACTCTTATGGCTACACCTTC.